Each of the 10 T cell receptor beta chains below was sequenced from the same sample in a study of blood T cells in healthy people across ages. The authors ran a second PCR of roughly 6 to 12 cycles using a sample-barcoded 5' primer and a J-beta primer mix. TCRdb called the 5' RACE reads again in MiXCR, with one record for every CDR3 protein. The data show about 1.1 million distinct CDR3 sequences, with approximately 38% seen just once and around 13% held by the top ten. The sequenced material came from blood. The receptors were sampled from a man aged 18 to 30 in good health.

This clonotype has just a few counts. The V call is TRBV5-1, the J call TRBJ2-3, with D possibly TRBD2 on 6 matching bases. With 8 bases removed from V and 4 bases from J, the gap between germline ends came to 17 bases. The CDR3 runs 14 residues. Germline CDR1 SGHRS, CDR2 YFSETQ. Written as DNA, the CDR3 is TGCGCCAGTACACGTGCGGGGTTAGCAGATACGCAGTATTTT. Its translation: CASTRAGLADTQYF.

As regards this clonotype: A much larger clone sits a single nucleotide away, making a read error possible. The chain has TRBV29-1 and TRBJ2-1; 7 bases map to TRBD1. Trimming removed 6 bases from V and 7 bases from J; junction bases left unmatched: 9. Germline CDR1 and CDR2: SQVTM and ANQGSEA. This CDR3 comprises 13 residues. Here the CDR3 DNA reads TGCAGCGTCAAAACGACAGGGCGGAATGAGCAGTTCTTC. This codes for CSVKTTGRNEQFF.

This chain links TRBV2 with TRBJ2-2, with 7 bases fitting TRBD2. In germline, CDR1 is SNHLY, CDR2 FYNNEI. With 4 bases clipped from V and 4 bases from J, the junction kept 6 bases outside the gene matches. This CDR3 contains 15 residues. The CDR3 region has the DNA TGTGCCAGCAGTGCCGGGGACTATTCCACCGGGGAGCTGTTTTTT. It yields the protein CASSAGDYSTGELFF. The full variable domain, with the rest looked up from reference TRBV2 and TRBJ2-2, is EPEVTQTPSHQVTQMGQEVILRCVPISNHLYFYWYRQILGQKVEFLVSFYNNEISEKSEIFDDQFSVERPDGSNFTLKIRSTKLEDSAMYFCASSAGDYSTGELFFGEGSRLTVL.

The V and J genes are TRBV18 and TRBJ1-4, with D possibly matching TRBD1 (6 bases). The CDR3 has 15 residues. The V gene's germline CDR1 is KGHSH and CDR2 LQKENI. V was shortened by 0 bases and J by 8 bases, with 13 bases between the two germline ends. In DNA, the CDR3 is TGTGCCAGCTCACCACCTGTCAGGGGTCAGGAAAAACTGTTTTTT. This codes for CASSPPVRGQEKLFF.

This clonotype was recorded a few times. V is TRBV29-1 and J is TRBJ2-7, with 9 bases identical to TRBD2. The CDR3 is 16 amino acids. The germline V gene has CDR1 SQVTM and CDR2 ANQGSEA. Trimming took 2 bases from V and 0 from J; bases not matched to a gene: 8. The CDR3 region is CSVETPTSGYSYEQYF. The CDR3 bases are TGCAGCGTTGAAACCCCGACTAGCGGCTACTCCTACGAGCAGTACTTC.

This clonotype was seen a few times. The J gene is TRBJ1-2, the V gene TRBV10-3; D is possibly TRBD1 (5 bases). CDR3 length: 15 residues. V gave up 10 bases and J gave up 3 bases, with 21 bases separating them. Germline CDR1 and CDR2: ENHRY and SYGVKD. CDR3 sequence reads: CATGDGAGDYYGYTF. The CDR3 region has the DNA TGTGCCACCGGAGATGGGGCGGGGGATTACTATGGCTACACCTTC.

This clonotype was picked up a small number of times. V usage is TRBV4-3 and J usage is TRBJ1-2, with 7 bases matching TRBD1. Germline V lookup: CDR1 LGHNA, CDR2 YSLEER. V lost 2 bases, J lost 1 base, and 7 bases stayed unmatched. The CDR3 runs to 16 residues. The CDR3 region is CASSQFGQEFNYGYTF. Written as DNA, the CDR3 is TGCGCCAGCAGCCAATTCGGACAGGAGTTTAACTATGGCTACACCTTC.

This chain joins TRBV7-2 and TRBJ1-2, with no clear D. Germline lookup yields CDR1 SGHTA and CDR2 FQGNSA. V was shortened by 5 bases and J by 1 base, with 11 bases between the two germline ends. CDR3 length: 14 residues. For the CDR3, the DNA is TGTGCCAGCAGCCCCCGACGACGTAACTATGGCTACACCTTC. Translating it yields CASSPRRRNYGYTF.

The CDR3 DNA follows: TGTGCCAGCAGTGAGTCCTCGGGGGATGGCTACACCTTC. Translating it yields CASSESSGDGYTF. V is TRBV2 and J is TRBJ1-2; D possibly corresponds to TRBD1 (5 bases). With 3 bases removed from V and 6 bases from J, the gap between germline ends came to 11 bases. The germline CDR1 and CDR2 sequences are SNHLY and FYNNEI. CDR3 length: 13 residues.

This clonotype was detected once. The chain combines TRBV12-3 or TRBV12-4 with TRBJ1-4; the D is unclear. V lost 8 bases, J lost 0 bases, and 7 bases lay in between. CDR3 length: 13 amino acids. The CDR3 nucleotides are TGTGCCAGCTCGGTACCAACTAATGAAAAACTGTTTTTT. Translated, it gives CASSVPTNEKLFF.